The next 17 T cell receptor beta chains were all read from a single sample in a study of identical twins. Using its own MiXCR run on the 5' RACE reads, TCRdb lists one record per CDR3 protein. The sample shows about 900,000 distinct CDR3 sequences, 9% to 15% of them seen only once. The same data also contributed to another study, on yellow fever vaccine responses in identical twins.

What was sequenced was PBMCs. The receptors stem from a woman aged 18 to 35 in good health.

The rearrangement links TRBV4-1 to TRBJ1-2; tentatively, D is TRBD1 (5 bases). The CDR3 sequence is 15 residues long. With 5 bases removed from V and 2 bases from J, the gap between germline ends came to 15 bases. The germline CDR1 and CDR2 sequences are MGHRA and YSYEKL. The CDR3 sequence: CASSEGPTDNYGYTF. CDR3 nucleotides: TGCGCCAGCAGCGAAGGGCCGACAGACAACTATGGCTACACCTTC.

The chain links TRBV20-1 to TRBJ1-1; D remains unclear. CDR3 length equals 14 residues. The V end was cut by 2 bases, the J end by 1 base, with 11 bases between. Germline assignment: CDR1 DFQATT and CDR2 SNEGSKA (reference sequence). CDR3 bases: TGCAGTGCTAGATCGAACCGGGGGAACACTGAAGCTTTCTTT. This encodes CSARSNRGNTEAFF.

This clonotype came up a few times. The CDR3: CAGAGSNTGELFF. For the CDR3, the DNA is TGCGCGGGGGCAGGGAGTAACACCGGGGAGCTGTTTTTT. The V gene is TRBV29-1, the J gene TRBJ2-2, with a possible D match to TRBD2 (7 bases). The germline CDR1 and CDR2 sequences are SQVTM and ANQGSEA. This CDR3 spans 13 amino acids.

The CDR3 nucleotides are TGTGCCAGCAGTGCAGGGGGTGCTCTGGAGAATGAGCAGTTCTTC. Translation: CASSAGGALENEQFF. V is TRBV2 and J is TRBJ2-1; 7 nucleotides agree with TRBD1. Germline CDR1 and CDR2: SNHLY and FYNNEI. The CDR3 consists of 15 residues. Trimming removed 4 bases from V and 7 bases from J; junction bases left unmatched: 10.

This clonotype was recorded a few times. V and J are TRBV6-1 and TRBJ2-6; 7 bases are shared with TRBD1. CDR1 MNHNS and CDR2 SASEGT come from the germline V gene. V lost 6 bases and J lost 0; bases outside the gene matches: 8. The CDR3 runs to 17 residues. The CDR3 sequence is CASSAGTASSGANVLTF. CDR3 sequence (DNA): TGTGCCAGCAGCGCCGGGACAGCCAGCTCTGGGGCCAACGTCCTGACTTTC.

The CDR3 DNA is TGCGCCAGCAGCCAAGTCCCATATAGCAATCAGCCCCAGCATTTT. It yields the protein CASSQVPYSNQPQHF. The genes are TRBV4-1 and TRBJ1-5; the D is unclear. The CDR3 is 15 residues long. The germline gives CDR1 MGHRA, CDR2 YSYEKL. The V and J ends lost 1 base and 0 bases respectively, with 7 bases between them.

The chain employs TRBV27 and TRBJ2-2, with a weak D call TRBD1 (6 bases). Germline CDR1 and CDR2: MNHEY and SMNVEV (reference sequence). The CDR3 contains 17 residues. Trimming took off 3 bases at V and 2 bases at J, with 16 bases between the two ends. CDR3 in amino acids: CASSFVETGFNTGELFF. CDR3 nucleotide sequence: TGTGCCAGCAGTTTCGTCGAGACAGGATTTAACACCGGGGAGCTGTTTTTT.

The sample holds a few counts of this clonotype. This chain joins TRBV9 and TRBJ1-5, with 7 bases fitting TRBD1. This CDR3 has 15 residues. Trimming at V came to 4 bases and at J to 6 bases, leaving 10 bases not matched to a gene. Germline V gives CDR1 SGDLS, CDR2 YYNGEE. The CDR3 here is CASSQTDRVGQPQHF. In DNA form, the CDR3 reads TGTGCCAGCAGCCAAACCGACAGGGTCGGTCAGCCCCAGCATTTT.

The chain uses TRBV7-8 and TRBJ2-5, with D possibly TRBD2 on 5 matching bases. The CDR3 totals 16 residues. Trimming shortened V by 5 bases and J by 0 bases, and 16 bases separated the two germline ends. The germline gives CDR1 SGHVS, CDR2 FQNEAQ. The CDR3 DNA sequence: TGTGCCAGCAGCCAAGACCACCCCGGGAACCAAGAGACCCAGTACTTC. This encodes CASSQDHPGNQETQYF.

This chain uses TRBV7-9 with TRBJ1-2, with a possible D match to TRBD1 (5 bases). This CDR3 is built from 13 residues. Per the germline V gene, CDR1 is SEHNR and CDR2 is FQNEAQ (reference sequence). V gave up 2 bases and J gave up 8 bases, with 12 bases separating them. The CDR3 sequence is CASSLIWDGGYTF. In DNA form, the CDR3 reads TGTGCCAGCAGCTTAATCTGGGACGGCGGCTACACCTTC.

The rearrangement links TRBV24-1 to TRBJ2-1, with D maybe TRBD2 (5 bases). This CDR3 contains 16 residues. Germline assignment: CDR1 KGHDR and CDR2 SFDVKD. Deletions cut 1 base from V and 8 bases from J, with 17 bases between. CDR3 sequence reads: CATSDFKVGGHDEQFF. CDR3 DNA sequence: TGTGCCACCAGTGATTTTAAAGTCGGAGGTCACGATGAGCAGTTCTTC.

The chain uses TRBV5-1 and TRBJ1-2, with D uncertain. Germline V lookup: CDR1 SGHRS, CDR2 YFSETQ. The CDR3 runs to 13 residues. Trimming pared 0 bases from V and 6 bases from J, leaving 9 bases between. The CDR3 sequence: CASSLGADNGYTF. In DNA form, the CDR3 reads TGCGCCAGCAGCTTGGGGGCAGATAATGGCTACACCTTC.

This clonotype was seen ten or more times. The chain combines TRBV28 with TRBJ2-1; D may be TRBD2 (5 bases). The V end was cut by 10 bases, the J end by 2 bases, with 15 bases between. This CDR3 has 14 residues. The germline V gene has CDR1 MDHEN and CDR2 SYDVKM. This CDR3 reads CATWSSGTYNEQFF. CDR3 in DNA: TGTGCCACCTGGTCCTCGGGAACCTACAATGAGCAGTTCTTC.

The chain has TRBV7-3 and TRBJ2-5; 13 positions agree with TRBD2. Per the germline V gene, CDR1 is SGHTA and CDR2 is FQGTGA. This CDR3 region has 16 residues. After removal of 5 bases from V and 1 base from J, the junction contained 4 bases not matched to a gene. As DNA, the CDR3 is TGTGCCAGCAGCGCCGGGACTAGCGGGGCCCAAGAGACCCAGTACTTC. Protein: CASSAGTSGAQETQYF. The entire variable domain, with the rest obtained from reference TRBV7-3 and TRBJ2-5, is as follows: GAGVSQTPSNKVTEKGKYVELRCDPISGHTALYWYRQSLGQGPEFLIYFQGTGAADDSGLPNDRFFAVRPEGSVSTLKIQRTERGDSAVYLCASSAGTSGAQETQYFGPGTRLLVL.

The chain links TRBV19 to TRBJ2-1, with 11 bases aligning to TRBD2. Germline V gene sequence: CDR1 LNHDA, CDR2 SQIVND (reference sequence). The CDR3 spans 14 residues. J was trimmed by 9 bases and V by 6 bases; bases with no gene match: 7. In nucleotides, the CDR3 is TGTGCCAGTAGCAAACTAGCGGGAGCGGGTGAGCAGTTCTTC. Translation: CASSKLAGAGEQFF.

This chain connects TRBV28 to TRBJ2-3; 7 bases align to TRBD1. Germline CDR1 MDHEN, CDR2 SYDVKM. Trimming cost V 4 bases and J 10 bases; bases outside gene matches: 14. The CDR3 totals 15 residues. CDR3: CASSSRQGKQWAQYF. CDR3 bases: TGTGCCAGCAGTTCCCGACAGGGTAAACAATGGGCGCAGTATTTT.

This clonotype has more than one count but fewer than ten. J is TRBJ2-7 and V is TRBV10-3; no firm D call. Trimming shortened V by 0 bases and J by 1 base, and 10 bases separated the two germline ends. Germline V gene lookup returns CDR1 ENHRY and CDR2 SYGVKD. The CDR3 is 15 amino acids. The CDR3: CAISESAGPSYEQYV. CDR3 nucleotides: TGTGCCATCAGTGAGTCAGCTGGACCATCCTACGAGCAGTACGTC.